The subject of this entry is one TCR beta chain. This clone has just a few counts. Its antigen has not been determined. The input lacks base qualities; no much larger clone sits a single base away. The CDR3 contains 14 residues, cysteine and phenylalanine counted. Of the read, only the CDR3 DNA is kept; its 42 bases are in frame from base 1. As encoded in the germline V gene (reference sequence), CDR1 is MNHNY while CDR2 is SVGAGI. V loses 2 bases, J loses 5 bases, and the germline ends lie 12 bases apart. Library preparation employed the immunoSEQ multiplex PCR assay. RNA was extracted from all samples and reverse transcribed into cDNA as template for TCR sequencing. First-strand cDNA was synthesized using SuperScript III with a 2:1 mix of oligo-dT and random hexamers. A synthetic immune receptor repertoire was used to assess amplification bias, and residual bias was removed computationally. The original methods were these. Raw reads were preprocessed for error removal, and CDR3 was defined according to IMGT conventions as running from the conserved cysteine to phenylalanine. To get clonality, Shannon entropy was normalized by log2 of the number of productive unique TCRs and the result was subtracted from 1. CD4 or CD8 identity of scalp clones was inferred by cross-referencing scalp TCRbeta sequences with sorted blood CD4 and CD8 repertoires. TCRdb stores this immuneACCESS table with in-frame sequences only. Part of the clones is absent; in the studies checked, under half of the shortfall reflects unresolved V genes, and no reason is known for the rest. The V and J calls and clone size were taken over from that table, and D and trimming were inferred from the DNA. The sample table records some 130,000 clones; 45% to 50% of these occur just once. The ten largest clones take up around 20% of the sample.

This entry belongs to a study of CD8+ T cells in alopecia areata (dated by TCRdb to between 2017 and 2018). Turning to the overall study: Treated patients were enrolled in an open-label pilot trial of oral tofacitinib at 5 to 10 mg twice daily for moderate-to-severe alopecia areata. Patients received tofacitinib for 6 to 18 months and were then followed off drug for 6 months to check for delayed response and recurrence. Clonality in the scalp was compared among normal scalp (n=4), patchy alopecia areata scalp (n=8), and alopecia totalis/universalis scalp (n=8). To study T cell clonal expansion in alopecia areata, the researchers applied high-throughput TCRbeta sequencing to both the C3H/HeJ mouse model and human patients. The RNA source kit depended on sample type: the PAXgene miRNA kit for fixed scalp, the miRNeasy kit for PBMCs, and the RNeasy kit for mouse skin. Tofacitinib-treated patients had biopsies at baseline and at 4 and 24 weeks of treatment, with a later scalp biopsy in several patients. Human TCRbeta sequencing covered scalp tissue and sorted CD4+ and CD8+ peripheral blood T cells from patchy and totalis/universalis alopecia areata patients and healthy controls. TCRbeta CDR3 regions were amplified by immunoSEQ multiplex PCR with 35 Vbeta forward and 13 Jbeta reverse primers.

Study-level results and caveats: Higher clonality and more expanded CD8+ clones were observed in lesional scalp than in normal scalp, particularly in alopecia totalis/universalis, a finding suggestive of antigenic drive. Scalp TCR repertoire analysis is complicated because resident alphabeta T cells in normal human skin are also sequenced, whereas mouse skin is dominated by gammadelta T cells. Shared TCR sequences between patients were less evident than in mice, which may be partly attributable to HLA diversity in the patient population.

The sample's time point, from its label and the paper: baseline before oral tofacitinib. From alopecia areata patients, peripheral blood was collected along with lesional scalp punch biopsies. After PBMCs were isolated by density centrifugation and stained for CD3, CD4 and CD8, a FACSAria was used to sort CD4+ and CD8+ T cells. The starting material was CD8+ T cells sorted from blood, obtained at week 0. This TCR came from a human donor with alopecia areata. This chain is built from TRBV6-6 and TRBJ1-1, and perhaps TRBD1 as D gene, on 5 matching bases. The DNA sequence follows: TGTGCCAGCAGTTACGAAGGGGTTGGTACTGAAGCTTTCTTT. This codes for CASSYEGVGTEAFF.